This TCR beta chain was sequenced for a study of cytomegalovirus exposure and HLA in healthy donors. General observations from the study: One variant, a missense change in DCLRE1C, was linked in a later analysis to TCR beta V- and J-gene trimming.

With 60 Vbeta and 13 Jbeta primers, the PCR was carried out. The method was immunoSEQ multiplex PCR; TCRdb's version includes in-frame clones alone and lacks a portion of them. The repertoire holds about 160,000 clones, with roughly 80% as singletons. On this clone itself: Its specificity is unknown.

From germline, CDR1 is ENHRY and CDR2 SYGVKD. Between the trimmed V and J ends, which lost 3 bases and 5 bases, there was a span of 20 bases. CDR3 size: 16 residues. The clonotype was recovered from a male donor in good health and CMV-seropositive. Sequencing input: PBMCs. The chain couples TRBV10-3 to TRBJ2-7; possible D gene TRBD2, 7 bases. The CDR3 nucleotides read TGTGCCATCAGTGATTTAGTATTGGGCGGGGGCCACGAGCAGTACTTC. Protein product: CAISDLVLGGGHEQYF.